These 30 T cell receptor beta chains share one sample of origin, sequenced in a study of T cell responses to AZD1222 COVID-19 vaccine. The table came from immunoSEQ multiplex PCR; TCRdb's copy has only in-frame clones and leaves some out. The sample records around 200,000 clones, around 88% being singletons. Sequenced material: peripheral blood, taken on day 0 of AZD1222 vaccination. These receptors all come from an adult in good health.

The V gene is TRBV4-1, the J gene TRBJ1-1; D is undetermined. The ends were cut back, 0 bases at V and 4 bases at J, with 3 bases in the middle. This CDR3 spans 12 amino acids. Germline CDR1 is MGHRA and CDR2 is YSYEKL. In DNA, the CDR3 is TGCGCCAGCAGCCAAGACGGCACTGAAGCTTTCTTT. This codes for CASSQDGTEAFF.

The rearrangement uses TRBV24-1 and TRBJ1-1; the D gene is possibly TRBD1 (5 bases). The CDR3 length is 15 residues. Germline V gene lookup returns CDR1 KGHDR and CDR2 SFDVKD. Trimming pared 5 bases from V and 4 bases from J, leaving 16 bases between. The DNA for the CDR3 is TGTGCCACCAGTGGAACGCACGAGGGGATCACTGAAGCTTTCTTT. This sequence encodes CATSGTHEGITEAFF.

The count of this clone is one. The chain uses TRBV20-1 and TRBJ1-2; D unresolved. The V end lost 3 bases, the J end lost 8 bases, and 13 bases lay between the germline ends. Germline V gene data show CDR1 as DFQATT and CDR2 as SNEGSKA (reference sequence). The length of the CDR3 is 12 residues. The CDR3: CSASSRDRGYTF. CDR3 in DNA: TGCAGTGCTAGTAGTAGGGATAGAGGCTACACCTTC.

The chain joins TRBV6-5 to TRBJ1-5, with D perhaps matching TRBD1 (5 bases). The CDR3 covers 14 residues. CDR1 is MNHEY, CDR2 SVGAGI, per germline. Trimming shortened V by 6 bases and J by 7 bases, and 16 bases separated the two germline ends. The CDR3 DNA reads TGTGCCAGCAGGCCTCAGGGTTGGGAGCAGCCCCAGCATTTT. The encoded protein is CASRPQGWEQPQHF.

This chain uses TRBV5-4 with TRBJ1-2; TRBD1 is a possible D gene (5 bases). V lost 3 bases, J lost 0 bases, and 12 bases lay in between. CDR3 size: 15 residues. CDR1 and CDR2 (germline): SGHNT, YYREEE (reference sequence). The CDR3 is CASSYSGAPNYGYTF. CDR3 coding DNA: TGTGCCAGCAGCTATTCTGGGGCCCCTAACTATGGCTACACCTTC.

The V gene is TRBV5-1, the J gene TRBJ1-5; D remains ambiguous. V was clipped by 2 bases and J by 6 bases, with 15 bases between them. The germline V gene has CDR1 SGHRS and CDR2 YFSETQ. This CDR3 contains 15 residues. The CDR3 loop is CASSLSGGSPQPQHF. The CDR3 region has the DNA TGCGCCAGCAGCTTAAGCGGAGGGTCTCCTCAGCCCCAGCATTTT.

The rearrangement joins TRBV6-4 to TRBJ2-2; D is possibly TRBD1 or TRBD2 (6 bases each). The ends were cut back, 5 bases at V and 7 bases at J, with 23 bases in the middle. The CDR3 runs to 17 residues. CDR1 and CDR2 (germline): MRHNA, SNTAGT. Here the CDR3 reads CASSTFEEGGRIGELFF. CDR3 bases: TGTGCCAGCAGTACCTTTGAGGAGGGGGGCCGTATCGGGGAGCTGTTTTTT.

CDR3 protein: CASSSIRDRGPDEKLFF. CDR3 nucleotide sequence: TGTGCCAGCAGCTCAATCCGGGACAGGGGCCCAGATGAAAAACTGTTTTTT. The gene calls are TRBV7-9 and TRBJ1-4, with TRBD1 matching 10 bases. CDR3 length equals 17 residues. Germline V gene data show CDR1 as SEHNR and CDR2 as FQNEAQ (reference sequence). Losses at the gene ends were 4 bases for V and 6 bases for J; bases not matched to a gene: 11. The variable domain in full, completed from reference TRBV7-9 and TRBJ1-4, reads DTGVSQNPRHKITKRGQNVTFRCDPISEHNRLYWYRQTLGQGPEFLTYFQNEAQLEKSRLLSDRFSAERPKGSFSTLEIQRTEQGDSAMYLCASSSIRDRGPDEKLFFGSGTQLSVL.

This clone was recorded once. This sequence joins TRBV7-9 and TRBJ1-1; maybe TRBD1 (5 bases). Per germline, CDR1 SEHNR and CDR2 FQNEAQ (reference sequence). V shed 5 bases and J shed 8 bases, with 12 bases lying between them. The CDR3 runs 12 residues. The CDR3 reads CASSRTGSEAFF. The CDR3 region has the DNA TGTGCCAGCAGCAGAACAGGCTCCGAAGCTTTCTTT.

The chain employs TRBV10-2 and TRBJ2-7; possible D gene TRBD2, 6 bases. This CDR3 spans 15 amino acids. Germline V gene data show CDR1 as WSHSY and CDR2 as SAAADI. Deletions cut 2 bases from V and 4 bases from J, with 15 bases between. CDR3 DNA: TGCGCCAGCAGTGAGCGAACGGGGGAAGGTTACGAGCAGTACTTC. Amino acids: CASSERTGEGYEQYF.

This chain joins TRBV3-1 (or the pseudogene TRBV3-2) and TRBJ2-5, with 10 bases lining up with TRBD2. The CDR3 has 14 amino acids. Germline V gives CDR1 LGHDT, CDR2 YNNKEL (reference sequence). Germline trimming cut 6 bases from V and 8 bases from J; bases unmatched to any gene: 9. The CDR3 region is CASSYSSGGLTQYF. The CDR3 coding sequence is TGTGCCAGCAGTTACTCTAGCGGGGGACTAACCCAGTACTTC.

The chain has TRBV5-1 and TRBJ1-1, with 8 bases matching TRBD1. The ends lost 4 bases at V and 4 bases at J; junction bases unmatched: 9. There are 15 residues in the CDR3. Germline V gene data show CDR1 as SGHRS and CDR2 as YFSETQ. CDR3 coding DNA: TGCGCCAGCAGCCACGGACAGGGCGAGGGCACTGAAGCTTTCTTT. It is translated as CASSHGQGEGTEAFF. The full variable domain, with the rest looked up from reference TRBV5-1 and TRBJ1-1, is KAGVTQTPRYLIKTRGQQVTLSCSPISGHRSVSWYQQTPGQGLQFLFEYFSETQRNKGNFPGRFSGRQFSNSRSEMNVSTLELGDSALYLCASSHGQGEGTEAFFGQGTRLTVV.

The genes are TRBV6-1 and TRBJ1-1; D unclear. Germline CDR1 and CDR2: MNHNS and SASEGT. Between the trimmed V and J ends, which lost 2 bases and 4 bases, there was a span of 8 bases. The CDR3 extends over 13 amino acids. The CDR3 protein is CASSEQAVTEAFF. For the CDR3, the DNA is TGTGCCAGCAGTGAACAGGCAGTCACTGAAGCTTTCTTT.

The CDR3 DNA sequence: TGTGCCTGGAGTACGACGTTTCCCTACGAGCAGTACTTC. This codes for CAWSTTFPYEQYF. V is TRBV30 and J is TRBJ2-7; unclear D gene. Germline V gene sequence: CDR1 GTSNPN, CDR2 SVGIG (reference sequence). This CDR3 region has 13 residues. The ends were cut back, 2 bases at V and 2 bases at J, with 10 bases in the middle.

The chain is built from TRBV5-1 and TRBJ1-4, with 8 bases that match TRBD1. The CDR3 covers 15 residues. Germline CDR1 SGHRS, CDR2 YFSETQ. V shed 4 bases, J shed 2 bases, and the junction held 4 bases outside the gene matches. The CDR3 coding sequence is TGCGCCAGCAGCGACTACAGGGGGACTAATGAAAAACTGTTTTTT. Translating gives CASSDYRGTNEKLFF.

V gene TRBV7-2 combines with J gene TRBJ2-3; 10 nucleotides align to TRBD2. Germline CDR1 and CDR2: SGHTA and FQGNSA. CDR3 length equals 16 residues. V gave up 4 bases and J gave up 1 base; unmatched junction bases: 5. The CDR3: CASSSQRGGRTDTQYF. In nucleotides, the CDR3 is TGTGCCAGCAGCTCCCAGCGGGGGGGCCGCACAGATACGCAGTATTTT.

Written as DNA, the CDR3 is TGCAGCGTTGTAAGTCCGCACACAGATACGCAGTATTTT. Protein product: CSVVSPHTDTQYF. The chain links TRBV29-1 to TRBJ2-3; D call uncertain. Trimming pared 4 bases from V and 2 bases from J, leaving 10 bases between. Germline V gene data show CDR1 as SQVTM and CDR2 as ANQGSEA. The CDR3 runs to 13 residues.

The gene calls are TRBV5-6 and TRBJ2-3, with D perhaps matching TRBD2 (5 bases). The CDR3 totals 14 residues. The germline gives CDR1 SGHDT, CDR2 YYEEEE. V lost 0 bases and J lost 4, with 9 bases in between. The chain's CDR3 is CASSLGVRADTQYF. CDR3 DNA: TGTGCCAGCAGCTTGGGGGTGCGGGCAGATACGCAGTATTTT.

The chain joins TRBV7-8 to TRBJ1-1; D is perhaps TRBD1 (5 bases). Between the trimmed V and J ends, which lost 1 base and 5 bases, there was a span of 14 bases. The CDR3 is 15 amino acids. Germline CDR1 reads SGHVS; CDR2 reads FQNEAQ. The DNA for the CDR3 is TGTGCCAGCAGCTTAGTTCGCGCGTGGGGGACTGAAGCTTTCTTT. Protein: CASSLVRAWGTEAFF.

The genes are TRBV28 and TRBJ2-2; the D gene is possibly TRBD1 (5 bases). CDR1 and CDR2 from the germline V gene are MDHEN and SYDVKM. The length of the CDR3 is 12 residues. V was pared by 8 bases and J by 7 bases, with 11 bases between. The CDR3 sequence is CASSQGFGELFF. In DNA form, the CDR3 reads TGTGCCAGCTCGCAGGGTTTCGGGGAGCTGTTTTTT. Complete variable domain (other parts from reference TRBV28 and TRBJ2-2): DVKVTQSSRYLVKRTGEKVFLECVQDMDHENMFWYRQDPGLGLRLIYFSYDVKMKEKGDIPEGYSVSREKKERFSLILESASTNQTSMYLCASSQGFGELFFGEGSRLTVL.

The chain joins TRBV7-8 to TRBJ1-1, with 9 bases aligning to TRBD1. The CDR3 covers 14 residues. CDR1 is SGHVS and CDR2 is FQNEAQ in the germline V gene. V lost 5 bases and J lost 1; bases outside the gene matches: 2. CDR3 sequence reads: CASSKDRGNTEAFF. CDR3 sequence (DNA): TGTGCCAGCAGCAAGGACAGGGGGAACACTGAAGCTTTCTTT.

The chain joins TRBV7-2 to TRBJ2-7; 7 nucleotides agree with TRBD1. Germline CDR1 SGHTA, CDR2 FQGNSA. The CDR3 spans 14 residues. Trimming took 1 base from V and 4 from J; bases not matched to a gene: 4. CDR3 in amino acids: CASSLDRQGYEQYF. Written as DNA, the CDR3 is TGTGCCAGCAGCTTAGATAGACAGGGTTACGAGCAGTACTTC.

The rearrangement joins TRBV29-1 to TRBJ2-1, with D perhaps matching TRBD1 (5 bases). The ends were cut back, 3 bases at V and 0 bases at J, with 6 bases in the middle. The germline V gene has CDR1 SQVTM and CDR2 ANQGSEA. CDR3 length: 13 amino acids. CDR3 in DNA: TGCAGCGTTGATCAGGGCTCCTACAATGAGCAGTTCTTC. As protein: CSVDQGSYNEQFF.

The V call is TRBV30, the J call TRBJ1-2, with D perhaps TRBD1 (5 bases). Trimming removed 6 bases from V and 14 bases from J, with 13 bases in between. This CDR3 contains 9 residues. Looked up from germline, CDR1 is GTSNPN and CDR2 is SVGIG (reference sequence). The CDR3 reads CACSGDETF. The CDR3 coding sequence is TGTGCCTGTTCGGGGGACGAAACCTTC.

As for this clone: The identical CDR3 is also encoded by other nucleotide sequences in the sample. The gene calls are TRBV7-9 and TRBJ2-7; perhaps D is TRBD1 or TRBD2 (5 bases each). The CDR3 has 14 residues. CDR1 and CDR2 (germline): SEHNR, FQNEAQ (reference sequence). The ends were cut back, 5 bases at V and 2 bases at J, with 13 bases in the middle. CDR3 nucleotides: TGTGCCAGCAGCAGTACGGGGACGGCCTACGAGCAGTACTTC. It specifies CASSSTGTAYEQYF.

This rearrangement joins TRBV6-2 or TRBV6-3 to TRBJ1-5; a possible D gene is TRBD1 (5 bases). The CDR3 extends over 13 amino acids. In germline, CDR1 is MNHEY, CDR2 SVGEGT. Trimming removed 6 bases from V and 2 bases from J, with 8 bases in between. The chain's CDR3 is CASSVQGNQPQHF. In nucleotides, the CDR3 is TGTGCCAGCAGCGTACAGGGCAATCAGCCCCAGCATTTT.

This chain connects TRBV19 to TRBJ1-2, with D hard to call. V lost 3 bases to trimming and J lost 5 bases, with 10 bases between them. CDR3 length equals 13 residues. CDR1 LNHDA and CDR2 SQIVND come from the germline V gene (reference sequence). CDR3 in amino acids: CASSMTGAYGYTF. The DNA for the CDR3 is TGTGCCAGTAGTATGACGGGTGCTTATGGCTACACCTTC. The entire variable domain, with the rest obtained from reference TRBV19 and TRBJ1-2, is as follows: DGGITQSPKYLFRKEGQNVTLSCEQNLNHDAMYWYRQDPGQGLRLIYYSQIVNDFQKGDIAEGYSVSREKKESFPLTVTSAQKNPTAFYLCASSMTGAYGYTFGSGTRLTVV.

The rearrangement joins TRBV19 to TRBJ1-5; D perhaps matches TRBD1 (5 bases). The CDR3 covers 14 residues. The ends were cut back, 3 bases at V and 7 bases at J, with 13 bases in the middle. The germline CDR1 and CDR2 sequences are LNHDA and SQIVND (reference sequence). The CDR3 protein is CASSISGNLQPQHF. Here the CDR3 DNA reads TGTGCCAGTAGTATCTCAGGGAATTTACAGCCCCAGCATTTT.

The CDR3: CASSRQPGAYEQYF. CDR3 nucleotides: TGTGCCAGCAGTCGACAGCCGGGGGCCTACGAGCAGTACTTC. The J gene is TRBJ2-7, the V gene TRBV11-3, with D possibly TRBD2 on 6 matching bases. CDR1 and CDR2 from the germline V gene are SGHNT and YENEEA. The CDR3 is 14 amino acids. V lost 6 bases, J lost 2 bases, and 14 bases lay in between.

The CDR3 DNA is TGTGCCAGCAGCGTCACAGGGTACACTGAAGCTTTCTTT. Residues: CASSVTGYTEAFF. The chain links TRBV5-4 to TRBJ1-1, with D perhaps TRBD1 (6 bases). The CDR3 sequence is 13 residues long. Germline loops: CDR1 SGHNT, CDR2 YYREEE (reference sequence). Trimming cost V 4 bases and J 3 bases, with 10 bases left between them.